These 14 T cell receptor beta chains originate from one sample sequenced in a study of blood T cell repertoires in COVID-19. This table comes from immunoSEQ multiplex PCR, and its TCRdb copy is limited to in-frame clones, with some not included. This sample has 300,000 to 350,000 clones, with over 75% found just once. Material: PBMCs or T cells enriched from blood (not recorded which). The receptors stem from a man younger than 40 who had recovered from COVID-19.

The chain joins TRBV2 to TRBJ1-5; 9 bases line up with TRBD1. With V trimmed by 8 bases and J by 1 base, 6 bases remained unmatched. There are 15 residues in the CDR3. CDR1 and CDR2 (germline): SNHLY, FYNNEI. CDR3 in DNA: TGTGCCAGCGGGGGGGACAGGGTAAGCAATCAGCCCCAGCATTTT. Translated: CASGGDRVSNQPQHF.

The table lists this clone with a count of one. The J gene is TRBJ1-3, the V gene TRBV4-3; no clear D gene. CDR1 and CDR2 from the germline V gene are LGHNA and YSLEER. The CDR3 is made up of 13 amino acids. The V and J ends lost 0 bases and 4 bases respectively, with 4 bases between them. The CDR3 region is CASSQESGNTIYF. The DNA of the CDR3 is TGCGCCAGCAGCCAAGAGTCAGGAAACACCATATATTTT.

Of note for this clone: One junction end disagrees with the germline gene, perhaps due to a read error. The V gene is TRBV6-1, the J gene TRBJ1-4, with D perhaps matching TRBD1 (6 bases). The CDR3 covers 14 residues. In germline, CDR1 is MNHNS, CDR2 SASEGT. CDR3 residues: CASSEGGENEKLFF. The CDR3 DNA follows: TGTGCCAGCAGCGAAGGGGGGGAGAATGAAAAACTGTTTTTT.

The CDR3 DNA reads as TGTGCCAGCAGCCGAGATGGCTACACCTTC. It yields the protein CASSRDGYTF. This chain uses TRBV5-4 with TRBJ1-2; D unclear. The ends were cut back, 4 bases at V and 6 bases at J, with 4 bases in the middle. Germline loops: CDR1 SGHNT, CDR2 YYREEE (reference sequence). The CDR3 sequence is 10 residues long.

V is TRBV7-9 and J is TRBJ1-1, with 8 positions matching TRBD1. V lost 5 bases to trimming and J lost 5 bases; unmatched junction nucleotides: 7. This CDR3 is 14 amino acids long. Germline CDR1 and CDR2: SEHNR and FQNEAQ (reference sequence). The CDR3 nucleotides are TGTGCCAGCAGCCCAGGACAGGGTTTGACTGAAGCTTTCTTT. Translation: CASSPGQGLTEAFF.

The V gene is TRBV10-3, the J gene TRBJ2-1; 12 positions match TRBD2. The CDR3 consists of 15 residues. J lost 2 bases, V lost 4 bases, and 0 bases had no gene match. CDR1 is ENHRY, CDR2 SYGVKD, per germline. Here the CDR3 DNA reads TGTGCCATCAGTGCTAGCGGGGGGGCCTACAATGAGCAGTTCTTC. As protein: CAISASGGAYNEQFF.

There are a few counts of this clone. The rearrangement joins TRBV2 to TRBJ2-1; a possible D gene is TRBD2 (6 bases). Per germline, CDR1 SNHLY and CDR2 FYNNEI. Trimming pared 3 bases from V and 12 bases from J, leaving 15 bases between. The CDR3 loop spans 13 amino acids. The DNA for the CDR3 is TGTGCCAGCAGTGACACAACCGGGACTTGGCAGTTCTTC. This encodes CASSDTTGTWQFF.

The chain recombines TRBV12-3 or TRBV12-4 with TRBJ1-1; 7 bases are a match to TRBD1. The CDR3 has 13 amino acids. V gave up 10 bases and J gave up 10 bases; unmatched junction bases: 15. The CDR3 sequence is CATGEGAREGAFF. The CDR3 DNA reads TGTGCCACAGGGGAGGGGGCCCGGGAGGGAGCTTTCTTT.

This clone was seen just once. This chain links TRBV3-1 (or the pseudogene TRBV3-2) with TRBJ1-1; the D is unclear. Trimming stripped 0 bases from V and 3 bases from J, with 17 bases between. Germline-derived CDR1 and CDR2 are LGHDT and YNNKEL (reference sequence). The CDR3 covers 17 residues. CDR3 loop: CASSQDRLLAEDTEAFF. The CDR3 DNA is TGTGCCAGCAGCCAAGATAGGTTACTCGCGGAGGACACTGAAGCTTTCTTT.

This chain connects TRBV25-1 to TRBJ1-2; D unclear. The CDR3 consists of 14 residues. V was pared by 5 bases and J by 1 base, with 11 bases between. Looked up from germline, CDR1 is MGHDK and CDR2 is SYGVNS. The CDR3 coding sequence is TGTGCCAGCAGTTTTTCTAACCTTAACTATGGCTACACCTTC. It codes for CASSFSNLNYGYTF.

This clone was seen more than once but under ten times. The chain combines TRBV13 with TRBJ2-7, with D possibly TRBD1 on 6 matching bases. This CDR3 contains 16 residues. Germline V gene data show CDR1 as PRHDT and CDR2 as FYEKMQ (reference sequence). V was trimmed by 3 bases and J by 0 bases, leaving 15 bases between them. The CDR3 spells CASSFTQGGASYEQYF. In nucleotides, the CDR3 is TGTGCCAGCAGCTTTACACAGGGTGGGGCCTCCTACGAGCAGTACTTC.

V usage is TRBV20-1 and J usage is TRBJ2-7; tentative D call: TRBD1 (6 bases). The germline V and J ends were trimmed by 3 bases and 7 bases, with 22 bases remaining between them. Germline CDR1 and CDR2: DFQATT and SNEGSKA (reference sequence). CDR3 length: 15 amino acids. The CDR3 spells CSASEGVSQGREQYF. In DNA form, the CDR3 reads TGCAGTGCTAGTGAGGGGGTTAGTCAGGGGAGAGAGCAGTACTTC.

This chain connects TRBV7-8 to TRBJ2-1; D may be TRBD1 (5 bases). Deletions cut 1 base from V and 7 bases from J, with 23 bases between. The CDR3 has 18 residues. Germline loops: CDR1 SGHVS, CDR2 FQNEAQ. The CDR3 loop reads CASSLVRWGRPKVNEQFF. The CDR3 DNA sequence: TGTGCCAGCAGCTTAGTTCGCTGGGGCCGACCGAAGGTAAATGAGCAGTTCTTC.

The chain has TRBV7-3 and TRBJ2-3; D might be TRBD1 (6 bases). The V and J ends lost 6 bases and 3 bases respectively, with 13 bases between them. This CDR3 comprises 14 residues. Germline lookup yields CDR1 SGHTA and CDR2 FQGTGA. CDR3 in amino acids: CASSQGTGTDTQYF. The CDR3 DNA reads TGTGCCAGCAGTCAAGGAACAGGGACAGATACGCAGTATTTT.